This T cell receptor beta chain was retrieved from a study of blood T cell repertoires in COVID-19 (dated by TCRdb to the early 2020s). Background for the entire study: Samples covering the acute and convalescent phases of COVID-19 were provided by collaborators in the United States, Italy and Spain. The material from the prospective study consisted of cDNA or gDNA derived from T cells, B-cell-depleted T cells, or PBMCs. Subjects who had been exposed to COVID-19, were actively infected with it, or had recovered from it provided the deeply sampled blood TCRbeta repertoires that made up the dataset. The repertoires were released in a freely available public database intended as a resource for research on the immune response to SARS-CoV-2. Samples came from the ongoing ImmuneRACE study (first 160 participants) plus 1,254 subjects from 6 global collaborators. The sample metadata nearly always contained a de-identified subject ID, COVID-19 status, age in years and sex. Where available, HLA class I and class II types were taken from metadata supplied by the sample provider and were not determined by assay-based typing. Beyond this particular receptor, the publication reports: The amount of clinical and demographic metadata varied by source and participant and was provided uncurated.

Taken from cysteine to phenylalanine, the CDR3 has 15 residues. The kept DNA is CDR3 alone, 45 bases in frame from the first base. V is shortened by 2 bases, J by 4 bases, and the region joining them spans 11 bases. In the germline V gene (reference sequence), CDR1 corresponds to LNHDA and CDR2 to SQIVND. TCRbeta CDR3 regions were amplified from genomic DNA by means of the immunoSEQ Assay, a bias-controlled multiplex PCR. The study's own analysis went as follows. The number of nucleated cells in each sample was estimated by amplification of reference gene primers within the assay. To quantify the absolute abundance of each unique TCRbeta CDR3 rearrangement, sequence reads were collapsed and filtered. For each sample, productive Simpson clonality was calculated as the square root of Simpson's diversity index across productive rearrangements. Entries here come from immuneACCESS through TCRdb and include only in-frame sequences with V and J called. Some clones fail to appear in such tables; in the studies checked, an unresolved V gene covers under half of the shortfall, and the cause of the remainder is unknown. V and J calls and clone size are given by that table; D and trimming were obtained from the DNA. This sample lists fewer than 120,000 clones; 60% to 80% were detected once. Roughly 17% of the sample is taken by the ten largest.

Points on this clone: Its antigen is not yet known. Per-nucleotide qualities are absent, and no much larger clonotype sits a single base away.

The collaborating institutions used their own protocols to collect whole blood in K2EDTA tubes. For TCRbeta analysis, collaborator samples were shipped as frozen whole blood, as isolated PBMCs, or as DNA extracted from either sample type. The TCR originated in a woman of 80 years or more with active or convalescent COVID-19. The source material was peripheral blood. The chain is assembled from TRBV19 and TRBJ1-4; the D region possibly corresponds to TRBD1 (5 bases align). The DNA is as follows: TGTGCCAGTAGTATAAATGGACACCTTAATGAAAAACTGTTTTTT. Its coded protein is CASSINGHLNEKLFF.